The 17 T cell receptor beta chains given below trace back to one sample, sequenced in a study of cytomegalovirus exposure and HLA in healthy donors (dated by TCRdb to the late 2010s). The library was produced with the immunoSEQ multiplex PCR assay. The multiplex PCR relied on a mix of 60 forward primers for TCR Vbeta segments and 13 reverse primers for TCR Jbeta segments. Imported from immuneACCESS, the table was reduced by TCRdb to in-frame sequences with V and J called. These copies leave out some clones; in studies compared against another copy, an unresolved V gene accounts for under half, and the cause of the remainder is not known. The sample contains 110,000 or so clones, 65% to 85% of them found a single time. The leading ten clones occupy 5.4% of the sample. The sequencing sample was made of PBMCs. The receptors were sampled from a woman aged 25 to 39 in good health and CMV-seropositive.

V is TRBV10-3 and J is TRBJ2-7; 10 bases fit TRBD1. This CDR3 is built from 13 residues. V gave up 3 bases and J gave up 5 bases; unmatched junction bases: 1. In germline, CDR1 is ENHRY, CDR2 SYGVKD. CDR3 DNA: TGTGCCATCAGTGAAGGGACAGGGGACGAGCAGTACTTC. This sequence encodes CAISEGTGDEQYF.

CDR3 bases: TGTGCCAGCTCACCACGACGTTACGGACAGGGGTCCAATCAGCCCCAGCATTTT. Its translation: CASSPRRYGQGSNQPQHF. The rearrangement links TRBV18 to TRBJ1-5, with 9 nucleotides matching TRBD1. V was pared by 1 base and J by 3 bases, with 10 bases of the junction left unmatched. The CDR3 totals 18 residues. Germline V gives CDR1 KGHSH, CDR2 LQKENI.

Note on this clone: Sequence at one end of the junction differs from germline and may be a read error. This chain joins TRBV5-5 and TRBJ2-3, with 7 bases matching TRBD1. The CDR3 runs to 16 residues. In germline, CDR1 is SGHKS, CDR2 YYEKEE (reference sequence). The CDR3 DNA follows: TGTGCCAGCAGATTGGCTTGGGACAGATGGGCAGATACGCAGTATTTT. This translates into CASRLAWDRWADTQYF.

Points on this clone: The sample carries other DNA sequences with the same CDR3. The rearrangement uses TRBV5-4 and TRBJ2-7; a possible D gene is TRBD2 (6 bases). V was cut by 3 bases and J by 0 bases, with 13 bases left in between. CDR1 is SGHNT, CDR2 YYREEE, per germline (reference sequence). The CDR3 loop spans 15 amino acids. The CDR3 spells CASSSPRDSSYEQYF. The CDR3 bases are TGTGCCAGCAGCTCCCCCCGGGACTCCTCCTACGAGCAGTACTTC.

The chain has TRBV19 and TRBJ1-1, with unresolved D. This CDR3 comprises 14 residues. With 3 bases removed from V and 1 base from J, the gap between germline ends came to 9 bases. Germline V gives CDR1 LNHDA, CDR2 SQIVND (reference sequence). The CDR3 DNA reads as TGTGCCAGTAGTATCTCTCAGGCGAACACTGAAGCTTTCTTT. The encoded protein is CASSISQANTEAFF.

The chain couples TRBV4-2 to TRBJ2-1; D unresolved. V was cut by 4 bases and J by 0 bases, with 16 bases left in between. Per germline, CDR1 LGHNA and CDR2 YNFKEQ. CDR3 length equals 17 residues. In DNA form, the CDR3 reads TGTGCCAGCAGCCGGTTAGACACCGCAAGCTCCTACAATGAGCAGTTCTTC. It translates to CASSRLDTASSYNEQFF.

The chain joins TRBV12-5 to TRBJ2-7, with 7 bases identical to TRBD2. The ends lost 7 bases at V and 6 bases at J; junction bases unmatched: 9. The V gene's germline CDR1 is LGHNT and CDR2 FRNRAP. The length of the CDR3 is 13 residues. CDR3: CASASLATGEQYF. As DNA, the CDR3 is TGTGCTAGTGCTTCACTAGCGACGGGCGAGCAGTACTTC.

In this sample, this clone turned up once. This chain connects TRBV19 to TRBJ2-4, with TRBD1 matching over 8 bases. Trimming cost V 8 bases and J 8 bases; bases outside gene matches: 14. In germline, CDR1 is LNHDA, CDR2 SQIVND (reference sequence). The CDR3 extends over 15 amino acids. The CDR3 loop reads CASPFPGTGRDIQYF. The CDR3 DNA is TGTGCCAGTCCTTTCCCCGGGACAGGCAGGGACATTCAGTACTTC.

The chain employs TRBV5-1 and TRBJ2-1; TRBD1 matches at 8 bases. Germline CDR1 SGHRS, CDR2 YFSETQ. Germline trimming cut 4 bases from V and 7 bases from J; bases unmatched to any gene: 7. The CDR3 has 14 residues. CDR3 protein: CASSPGQDGNEQFF. The CDR3 nucleotides are TGCGCCAGCAGCCCGGGACAGGACGGTAATGAGCAGTTCTTC.

V is TRBV2 and J is TRBJ1-5; no reliable D call. The germline gives CDR1 SNHLY, CDR2 FYNNEI. The CDR3 is 22 amino acids. Trimming left V 5 bases short and J 0 bases short, with 32 bases between. In DNA form, the CDR3 reads TGTGCCAGCAGTATGCCCGATGTTTTGGCGAACCGGGAGCCAAATAGCAATCAGCCCCAGCATTTT. It yields the protein CASSMPDVLANREPNSNQPQHF. The complete variable domain, with remaining parts taken from reference TRBV2 and TRBJ1-5, reads EPEVTQTPSHQVTQMGQEVILRCVPISNHLYFYWYRQILGQKVEFLVSFYNNEISEKSEIFDDQFSVERPDGSNFTLKIRSTKLEDSAMYFCASSMPDVLANREPNSNQPQHFGDGTRLSIL.

The rearrangement uses TRBV5-1 and TRBJ1-4; TRBD1 matches at 10 bases. V was clipped by 5 bases and J by 2 bases; unmatched bases: 3. The CDR3 covers 15 residues. Germline V gene sequence: CDR1 SGHRS, CDR2 YFSETQ. The CDR3 DNA reads TGCGCCAGCAGAGAGACAGGGGGCACTAATGAAAAACTGTTTTTT. Protein sequence: CASRETGGTNEKLFF.

In this sample, this clone turned up a few times. Additional DNA sequences in this sample encode the identical CDR3. The J gene is TRBJ2-3, the V gene TRBV11-3; 10 nucleotides align to TRBD2. The CDR3 is made up of 16 amino acids. CDR1 and CDR2 (germline): SGHNT, YENEEA. V shed 5 bases, J shed 7 bases, and the junction held 12 bases outside the gene matches. The CDR3 spells CASSRRGSGGVNTQYF. CDR3 coding DNA: TGTGCCAGCAGCCGGAGGGGGAGCGGGGGGGTAAATACGCAGTATTTT.

The chain has TRBV2 and TRBJ2-3; perhaps TRBD1 as D (6 bases). V was trimmed by 9 bases and J by 0 bases, leaving 10 bases between them. In germline, CDR1 is SNHLY, CDR2 FYNNEI. The CDR3 is 13 amino acids. The DNA for the CDR3 is TGTGCCAGGAGACAGGACAGCACAGATACGCAGTATTTT. It yields the protein CARRQDSTDTQYF.

The genes are TRBV2 and TRBJ1-5; TRBD1 agrees at 8 bases. The CDR3 is made up of 14 amino acids. Per germline, CDR1 SNHLY and CDR2 FYNNEI. The V segment lost 3 bases and the J segment 7 bases; nucleotides outside the gene matches: 5. The CDR3 sequence is CASSDRGQWQPQHF. The CDR3 bases are TGTGCCAGCAGTGACAGGGGGCAATGGCAGCCCCAGCATTTT.

The rearrangement links TRBV27 to TRBJ2-1; 9 nucleotides match TRBD1. The CDR3 consists of 15 residues. Germline CDR1 and CDR2: MNHEY and SMNVEV (reference sequence). J lost 4 bases, V lost 5 bases, and 6 bases had no gene match. The CDR3 coding sequence is TGTGCCAGCAGTGCCCCCGGGACAGGGTACAATGAGCAGTTCTTC. Its protein is CASSAPGTGYNEQFF.

The chain combines TRBV30 with TRBJ2-3; 11 bases match TRBD2. The CDR3 contains 17 residues. CDR1 and CDR2 (germline): GTSNPN, SVGIG (reference sequence). The V and J ends lost 0 bases and 4 bases, in that order; junction bases with no gene match: 9. The CDR3 region is CAWSVGLTSGVSDTQYF. CDR3 bases: TGTGCCTGGAGTGTAGGTTTGACTAGCGGGGTGTCAGATACGCAGTATTTT.

This clone was picked up one time. Since no conserved phenylalanine or tryptophan closes the CDR3, a read error is the likely cause. The gene calls are TRBV5-6 and TRBJ1-1, with TRBD1 matching over 9 bases. CDR1 is SGHDT and CDR2 is YYEEEE in the germline V gene. The V and J ends lost 1 base and 6 bases, in that order; junction bases with no gene match: 7. The CDR3 sequence is 15 residues long. The CDR3 DNA is TGTGCCAGCAGCTTGAGGGCACAGGGGGCCTCTGAAGCTTTCCTT. This gives the protein CASSLRAQGASEAFL.